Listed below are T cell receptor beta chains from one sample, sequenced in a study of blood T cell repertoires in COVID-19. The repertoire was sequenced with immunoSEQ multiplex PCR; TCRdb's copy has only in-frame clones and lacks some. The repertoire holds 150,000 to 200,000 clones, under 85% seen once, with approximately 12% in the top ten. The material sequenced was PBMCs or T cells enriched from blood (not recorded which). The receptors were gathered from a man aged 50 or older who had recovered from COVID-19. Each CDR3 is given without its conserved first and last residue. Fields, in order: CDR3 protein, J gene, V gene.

ASSQDLGDKAF TRBJ1-1 TRBV3-1/TRBV3-2
ASSSGTALLNTEAF TRBJ1-1 TRBV7-9
SVTGQARVFMNTEAF TRBJ1-1 TRBV29-1
ASSGGKNTGELF TRBJ2-2 TRBV2
ASSDEVQF TRBJ2-1 TRBV6-1
ASSIGGGLNSPLH TRBJ1-6 TRBV9
ASSTTSGSPNEQF TRBJ2-1 TRBV7-8
ASSSTARGEAF TRBJ1-1 TRBV7-9
ATSRDRDRGSYEQY TRBJ2-7 TRBV15
AINRWTENEKLF TRBJ1-4 TRBV10-1
ACPNWNYGYT TRBJ1-2 TRBV30
ASRKNLVGAGEKLF TRBJ1-4 TRBV6-6
ASSPLTGGYEQY TRBJ2-7 TRBV3-1/TRBV3-2
ASSQGRKAGKY TRBJ2-3 TRBV3-1/TRBV3-2
ASSMGVYRQGQETQY TRBJ2-5 TRBV19
ASSLTGARSGNTIY TRBJ1-3 TRBV27
ASRQPGQVNTEAF TRBJ1-1 TRBV5-5
AWRAEGGTEAF TRBJ1-1 TRBV30
ASSMGGRYGYT TRBJ1-2 TRBV6-6
ASSAAGGTYGYT TRBJ1-2 TRBV5-1
ASSQRLAGGGEQY TRBJ2-7 TRBV3-1/TRBV3-2
ASSTGQANSPLH TRBJ1-6 TRBV2
ASSLGDRGSQPQH TRBJ1-5 TRBV5-5